This T cell receptor (beta chain) was profiled in a study of control samples from healthy donors and cancer patients. Libraries were prepared by immunoSEQ multiplex PCR; TCRdb keeps only in-frame clonotypes and omits some of them. The sample consists of 150,000 to 200,000 clones, nearly 90% of them appearing once. V was trimmed by 2 bases and J by 5 bases, leaving 13 bases between them. CDR3 length: 14 residues. The germline gives CDR1 SGHRS, CDR2 YFSETQ. This receptor was taken from a woman aged 45-65 years in good health. This rearrangement joins TRBV5-1 to TRBJ2-5; possibly TRBD1 for D (5 bases). The sample consisted of blood. The CDR3 coding sequence is TGCGCCAGCAGCTTCTCAGGGTTTGGCGAGACCCAGTACTTC. Its protein product is CASSFSGFGETQYF.